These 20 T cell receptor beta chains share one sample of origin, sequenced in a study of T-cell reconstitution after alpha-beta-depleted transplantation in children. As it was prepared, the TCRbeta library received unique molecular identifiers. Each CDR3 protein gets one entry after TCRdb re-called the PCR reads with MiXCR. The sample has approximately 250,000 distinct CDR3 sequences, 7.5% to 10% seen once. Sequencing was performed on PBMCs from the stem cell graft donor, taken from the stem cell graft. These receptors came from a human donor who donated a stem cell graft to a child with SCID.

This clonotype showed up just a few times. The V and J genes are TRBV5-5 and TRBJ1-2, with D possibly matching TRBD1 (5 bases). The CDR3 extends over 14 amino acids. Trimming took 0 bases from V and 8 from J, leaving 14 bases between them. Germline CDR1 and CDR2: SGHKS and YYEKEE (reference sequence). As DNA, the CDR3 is TGTGCCAGCAGCTTGGGGCCAGGGTGGGAGGGCTACACCTTC. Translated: CASSLGPGWEGYTF.

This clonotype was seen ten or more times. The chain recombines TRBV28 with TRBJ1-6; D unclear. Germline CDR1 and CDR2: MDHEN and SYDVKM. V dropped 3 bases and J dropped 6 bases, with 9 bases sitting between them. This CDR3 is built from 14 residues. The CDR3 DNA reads TGTGCCAGCAGTTTGCAACAGAGTAATTCACCCCTCCACTTT. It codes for CASSLQQSNSPLHF.

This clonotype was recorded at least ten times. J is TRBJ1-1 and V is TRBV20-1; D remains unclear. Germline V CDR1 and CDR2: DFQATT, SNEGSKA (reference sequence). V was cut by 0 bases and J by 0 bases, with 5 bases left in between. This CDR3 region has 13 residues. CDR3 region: CSARDRMNTEAFF. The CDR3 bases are TGCAGTGCTAGAGACCGTATGAACACTGAAGCTTTCTTT.

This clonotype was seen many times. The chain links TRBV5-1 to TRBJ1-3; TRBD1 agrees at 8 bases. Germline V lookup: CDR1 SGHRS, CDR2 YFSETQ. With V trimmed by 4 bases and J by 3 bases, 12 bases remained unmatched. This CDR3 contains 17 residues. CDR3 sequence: CASSDGQGTTLGNTIYF. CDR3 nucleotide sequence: TGCGCCAGCAGCGACGGACAGGGTACGACTCTTGGAAACACCATATATTTT.

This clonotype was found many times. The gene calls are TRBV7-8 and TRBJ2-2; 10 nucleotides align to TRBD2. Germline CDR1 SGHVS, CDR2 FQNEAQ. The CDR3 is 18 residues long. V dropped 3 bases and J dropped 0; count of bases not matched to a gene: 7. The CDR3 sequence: CASSFSSGGSANTGELFF. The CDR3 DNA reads TGTGCCAGCAGCTTTTCTAGCGGGGGTTCCGCGAACACCGGGGAGCTGTTTTTT.

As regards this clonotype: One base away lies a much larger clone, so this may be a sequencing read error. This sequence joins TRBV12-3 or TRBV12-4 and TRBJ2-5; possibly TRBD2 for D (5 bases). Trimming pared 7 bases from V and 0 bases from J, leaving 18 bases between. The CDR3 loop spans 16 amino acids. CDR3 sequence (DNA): TGTGCCAGCAAGCGTGTCGGCAGAGGGCACCAAGAGACCCAGTACTTC. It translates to CASKRVGRGHQETQYF.

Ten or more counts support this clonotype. The CDR3 reads CASRIRSGYTF. CDR3 nucleotide sequence: TGTGCCAGCAGGATTCGCAGTGGCTACACCTTC. The J gene is TRBJ1-2, the V gene TRBV12-3 or TRBV12-4; D gene ambiguous. There are 11 residues in the CDR3. V lost 6 bases to trimming and J lost 7 bases, with 9 bases between them.

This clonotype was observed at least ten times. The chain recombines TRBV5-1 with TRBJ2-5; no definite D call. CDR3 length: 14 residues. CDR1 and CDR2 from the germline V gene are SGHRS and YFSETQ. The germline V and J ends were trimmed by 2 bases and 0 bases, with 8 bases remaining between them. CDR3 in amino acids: CASSFYQHQETQYF. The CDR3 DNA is TGCGCCAGCAGCTTCTATCAGCACCAAGAGACCCAGTACTTC. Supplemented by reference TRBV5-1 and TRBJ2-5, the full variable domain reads KAGVTQTPRYLIKTRGQQVTLSCSPISGHRSVSWYQQTPGQGLQFLFEYFSETQRNKGNFPGRFSGRQFSNSRSEMNVSTLELGDSALYLCASSFYQHQETQYFGPGTRLLVL.

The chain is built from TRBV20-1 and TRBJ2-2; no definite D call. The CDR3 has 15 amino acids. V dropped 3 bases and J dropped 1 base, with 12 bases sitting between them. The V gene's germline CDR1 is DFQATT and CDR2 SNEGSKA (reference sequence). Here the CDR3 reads CSASLTFKNTGELFF. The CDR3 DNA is TGCAGTGCTAGTTTGACATTCAAGAACACCGGGGAGCTGTTTTTT.

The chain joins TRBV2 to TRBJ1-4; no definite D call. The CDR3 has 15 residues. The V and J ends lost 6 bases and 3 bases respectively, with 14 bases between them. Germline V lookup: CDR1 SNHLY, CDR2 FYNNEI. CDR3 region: CASSPRDTPNEKLFF. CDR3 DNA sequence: TGTGCCAGCAGCCCCCGTGACACCCCTAATGAAAAACTGTTTTTT.

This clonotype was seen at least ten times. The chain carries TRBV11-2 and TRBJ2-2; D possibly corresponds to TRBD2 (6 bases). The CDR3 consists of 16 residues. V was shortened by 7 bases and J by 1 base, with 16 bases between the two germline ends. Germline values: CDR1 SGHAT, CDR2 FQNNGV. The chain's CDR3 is CASTLVAGRNTGELFF. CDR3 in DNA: TGTGCCAGCACCCTCGTGGCGGGGAGGAACACCGGGGAGCTGTTTTTT.

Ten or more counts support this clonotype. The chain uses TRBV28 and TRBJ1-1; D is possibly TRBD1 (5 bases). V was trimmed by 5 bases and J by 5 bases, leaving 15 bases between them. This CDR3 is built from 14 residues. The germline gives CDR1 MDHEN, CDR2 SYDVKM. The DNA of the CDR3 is TGTGCCAGCAGTCCACACGGGGCGAAGACTGAAGCTTTCTTT. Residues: CASSPHGAKTEAFF.

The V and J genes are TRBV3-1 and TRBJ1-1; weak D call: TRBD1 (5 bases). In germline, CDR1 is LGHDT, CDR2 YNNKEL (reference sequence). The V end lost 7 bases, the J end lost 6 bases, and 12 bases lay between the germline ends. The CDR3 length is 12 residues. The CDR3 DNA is TGTGCCAGCATCCGAGCGGGGGCTGAAGCTTTCTTT. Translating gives CASIRAGAEAFF.

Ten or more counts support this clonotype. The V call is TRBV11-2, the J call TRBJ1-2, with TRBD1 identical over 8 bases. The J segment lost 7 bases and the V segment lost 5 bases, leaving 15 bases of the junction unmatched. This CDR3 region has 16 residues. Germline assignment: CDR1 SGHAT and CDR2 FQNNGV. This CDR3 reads CASSTDTGGRLGGYTF. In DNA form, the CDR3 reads TGTGCCAGCAGCACAGACACAGGGGGGAGATTAGGTGGCTACACCTTC. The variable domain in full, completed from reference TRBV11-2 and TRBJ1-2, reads EAGVAQSPRYKIIEKRQSVAFWCNPISGHATLYWYQQILGQGPKLLIQFQNNGVVDDSQLPKDRFSAERLKGVDSTLKIQPAKLEDSAVYLCASSTDTGGRLGGYTFGSGTRLTVV.

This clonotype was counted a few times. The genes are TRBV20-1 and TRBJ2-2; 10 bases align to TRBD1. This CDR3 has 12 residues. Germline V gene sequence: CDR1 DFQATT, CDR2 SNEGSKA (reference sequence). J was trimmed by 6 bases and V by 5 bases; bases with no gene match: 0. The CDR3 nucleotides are TGCAGTGCTGGACAGGGGGCCGGGGAGCTGTTTTTT. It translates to CSAGQGAGELFF.

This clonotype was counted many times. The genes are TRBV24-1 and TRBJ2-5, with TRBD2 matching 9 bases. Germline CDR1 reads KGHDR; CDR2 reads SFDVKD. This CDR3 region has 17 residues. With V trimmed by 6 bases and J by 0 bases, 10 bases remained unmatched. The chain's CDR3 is CATSPGAGGSYQETQYF. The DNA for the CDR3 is TGTGCCACCAGTCCAGGAGCGGGGGGCTCGTACCAAGAGACCCAGTACTTC.

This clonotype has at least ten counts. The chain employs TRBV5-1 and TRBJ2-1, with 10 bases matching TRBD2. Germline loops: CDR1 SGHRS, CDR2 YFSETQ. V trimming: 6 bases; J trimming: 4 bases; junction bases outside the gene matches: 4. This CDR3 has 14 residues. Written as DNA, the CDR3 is TGCGCCAGCAAACTAGCGGGACCTTACAATGAGCAGTTCTTC. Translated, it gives CASKLAGPYNEQFF.

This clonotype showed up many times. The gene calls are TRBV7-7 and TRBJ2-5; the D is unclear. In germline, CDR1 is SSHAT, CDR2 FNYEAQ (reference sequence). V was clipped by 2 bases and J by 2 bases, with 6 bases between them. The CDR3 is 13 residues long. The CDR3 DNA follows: TGTGCCAGCAGCTTATGGCGTCAAGAGACCCAGTACTTC. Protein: CASSLWRQETQYF.

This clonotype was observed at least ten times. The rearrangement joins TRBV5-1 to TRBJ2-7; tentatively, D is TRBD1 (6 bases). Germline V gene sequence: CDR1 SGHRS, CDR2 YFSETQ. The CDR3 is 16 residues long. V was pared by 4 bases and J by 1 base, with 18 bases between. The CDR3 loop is CASSKDKDRNSYEQYF. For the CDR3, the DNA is TGCGCCAGCAGCAAGGATAAAGACAGGAATTCCTACGAGCAGTACTTC.

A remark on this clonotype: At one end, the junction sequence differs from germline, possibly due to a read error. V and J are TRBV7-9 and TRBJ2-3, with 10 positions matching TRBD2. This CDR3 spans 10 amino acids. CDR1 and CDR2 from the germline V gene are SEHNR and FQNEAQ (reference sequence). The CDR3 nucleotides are TGTGCCAGCAGCTTCGTGGGACTAGCGTTT. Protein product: CASSFVGLAF.